What follows describes a single T cell receptor (beta chain). Its antigen is currently not known. In total, approximately 690 healthy bone marrow donors made up the cohort. Cohort members were all nominally healthy when sampled, although unrecorded immune exposures were likely present. The donor tested CMV seronegative and was one of the 352 seronegative cohort members. Every donor gave a peripheral blood sample, and the peripheral blood mononuclear cells from that sample were used for TCR beta sequencing. Genomic DNA was extracted from the blood cell samples with the Qiagen DNeasy Blood Extraction Kit. This record comes from a study of cytomegalovirus exposure and HLA in healthy donors (dated by TCRdb to 2017 to 2019). Study-level background: According to an earlier analysis of 550 to 750 of the donors, about 179 million T cells yielded 117 million unique TCR beta sequences and about 280 Gb of sequence data. Approximately 310 gigabases of sequencing data and roughly 90 million unique TCR sequences were included in an early release covering under 650 HLA-typed donors. Of the roughly 400 genotyped donors, approximately 80% fell in the genetic ancestry cluster associated with self-reported Caucasian donors. The study aimed to test whether signatures of past pathogen exposure could be identified by cataloging public T cell receptors. Using immunosequencing, the study profiled T cell repertoires from fewer than 700 subjects and related those repertoires to cytomegalovirus serostatus. In addition to the first cohort of 666 subjects, a separate validation cohort of approximately 110 different subjects was used. To predict cytomegalovirus infection status, the study combined high-throughput TCR immunosequencing, statistical association of individual TCRs with disease status, and machine learning. A later analysis re-examined previously published TCR beta repertoires from just over 650 donors and added high-resolution HLA genotyping to investigate patterns of TCR occurrence. Rather than using new phenotypic data, the later analysis identified candidate immune exposures from TCR beta sequences and from how often those sequences occurred across donors. To decide whether each TCR beta V gene segment behaved as functional or pseudogenic, an earlier analysis of some 600 of the donors relied on high-throughput TCR beta sequencing. Donor age, sex, ethnicity and CMV serostatus were collected together with the repertoire data. In a later genetic analysis, genome-wide SNP genotypes for 398 of the 666 donors were used, and that subset was treated as a discovery cohort. Every repertoire in the discovery cohort had been generated on one and the same sequencing platform. HLA typing included class I and class II loci at four-digit resolution. The number of donors typed differed by locus, with about 629-630 for A, B, C, DRB1 and DQB1, roughly 550 for DQA1, about 610 for DPA1, and some 450 for DPB1. A handful of DR-DQ haplotypes were handled as single units for association and clustering because linkage in the cohort was strong. Among about 410 genotyped donors of the cohort, an average of roughly 230,000 unique TCR beta nucleotide sequences was sequenced per donor, of which approximately 19% were non-productive. Here is what the overall study found, with its caveats: A cluster of highly shared sequence variants was judged likely to represent a technical artifact of the sequencing pipeline. Because HLA typing was missing for some donors at each locus, association tests included only the typed subset. A later analysis reported that several top co-occurrence clusters appeared linked to parvovirus B19, influenza, CMV and Epstein-Barr virus. Most TCR sequences were observed very rarely across donors, whereas some public TCRs were present in many individuals. In vitro tests confirmed that a few of the cytomegalovirus-associated TCR beta chains recognize cytomegalovirus antigens. The study gave a list of some 150 TCR beta chains associated with cytomegalovirus. Over 15 rarely observed V segments, including chromosome 9 orphons, were excluded from the earlier analysis of approximately 500 of the donors because counts were too low. Broadly in line with IMGT annotations, most TCR beta V segments showed up in productive rearrangements about 87% or about 30% of the time in an earlier analysis of some 590 of the donors. According to a later analysis, TCR association rates differed among HLA loci, with DRB1 alleles showing the most associated TCRs and HLA-C alleles showing the fewest. Strong co-occurrence of HLA alleles, especially DR and DQ, made assigning TCR associations to individual alleles difficult. Specific HLA alleles were associated with 15,000 to 20,000 TCR beta sequences at a false discovery rate of 0.05 in a later analysis. The cohort was sequenced for TCR beta chains only, and without alpha or paired-chain data the features that could be detected were limited. Compared with equally common non-associated chains, HLA-associated TCR beta chains in a later analysis were more clonally expanded and had lower generation probabilities. V-gene and J-gene trimming of TCR beta chains was associated with a missense DCLRE1C variant in a later genetic analysis, and the association was replicated in an independent cohort. Most CMV-associated TCR beta chains appeared to be HLA-restricted in a later analysis, and the HLA associations seemed to be driven largely by CMV exposure. CMV serostatus was the only immune exposure information available for the cohort. Because the 87-base-pair reads could not distinguish some IMGT-functional V segments, including TRBV6-2 and TRBV6-3, those segments were excluded. Correlated functional status among segregating V segments might reflect linkage disequilibrium, but an unknown experimental factor could not be ruled out. A further reported finding was that TCR beta sequences accurately predicted the HLA-A and HLA-B alleles for most subjects in the first cohort. The presence/absence analyses assumed that sequencing depth was roughly uniform across donors, and that assumption may not be true. A later genetic analysis reported fewer N-insertions in productive TCRs among donors in an Asian-associated ancestry cluster than the roughly 700-donor mean. It was suggested by the authors that the approach could potentially be generalized to other disease states and immunological phenotypes. In both the original and validation cohorts, the classifier was reported to diagnose cytomegalovirus status with high specificity and sensitivity.

The junction shows trimming of 0 bases on V and 8 bases on J, and the gene matches do not reach 4 bases of it. Its CDR3 holds 13 amino acids, cysteine through phenylalanine. Only the CDR3 part of the read is kept: 39 bases, read in frame from the first base. The CDR1 and CDR2 encoded by the germline V gene are SGDLS and YYNGEE. Libraries were prepared through the immunoSEQ multiplex PCR assay. A mixture of 60 forward primers for TCR Vbeta segments and 13 reverse primers for TCR Jbeta segments was used in the multiplex PCR. A multiplex PCR assay on genomic DNA amplified the CDR3 region of rearranged TCR beta genes. Amplified TCR beta libraries were sequenced as 87-base-pair reads on the Illumina HiSeq System. In the paper's pipeline: Across the 500 to 700 repertoires, a later analysis counted some 80 million unique TCR beta chains, roughly 11 million of which were shared by at least two donors. To remove PCR and sequencing errors, raw reads were error-corrected and collapsed into unique sequences using a nearest-neighbor algorithm that merged closely related sequences. V, D and J gene segments were assigned by aligning CDR3 sequences to IMGT reference sequences. For a sequence to be retained, a match of at least six nucleotides to both a V gene segment and a J gene segment was required. A rearrangement was called productive if the CDR3 had no stop codons and remained in frame with V and J, and every other rearrangement was called non-productive. CDR3 was defined according to IMGT convention as the region running from the second conserved V-encoded cysteine to the conserved J-encoded phenylalanine. Sequences without an unambiguous match to a single V gene segment were excluded from the earlier analysis of a few hundred of the donors. An earlier analysis of a few hundred of the donors called V segments functional above 56.7% productive rearrangements and segregating when the between-donor standard deviation exceeded 5%. A statistical classification framework was built for diagnosing cytomegalovirus status from the catalog of TCR beta chain sequences. In a later analysis, V and J genes were assigned by comparing TCR nucleotide sequences against IMGT/GENE-DB human TR gene sequences. The TCRdist pipeline was used in a later analysis to assign CDR3 sequences and most-parsimonious VDJ recombination scenarios. In a later analysis, every TCR beta chain was defined by the combination of its CDR3 amino acid sequence and its V-gene family, and reads without a unique V-gene family were dropped. In a later analysis, 450 to 600 highly shared, low-generation-probability nucleotide sequences were removed to address suspected cross-contamination and a sequencing artifact. For each public chain, a later analysis derived a clonal expansion index from normalized ranks of inferred template counts within each repertoire. In a later analysis, generation probabilities were computed with a VDJ recombination model fitted to out-of-frame rearrangements, and the resulting probabilities were checked against IGoR. Hypergeometric tests were used in a later analysis to score TCR-TCR, TCR-HLA and TCR-CMV co-occurrence, with a repertoire-size bias correction applied to the TCR pairs. To estimate false discovery rates, a later analysis permuted the HLA or CMV assignments 20 times. A later analysis grouped co-occurring TCRs with DBSCAN, adding TCRdist sequence similarity when clustering within HLA-allele-positive subsets. Repertoires with fewer than 30,000 or more than 120,000 public chains, plus five repertoires with anomalous nucleotide sharing, were excluded from co-occurrence clustering. TCRdb carries this immuneACCESS record with in-frame sequences only. Its versions omit some clonotypes, under half of them owing to an unresolved V gene in the studies checked, with the rest unexplained. The V and J calls and the clone size are those of that table, but D and trimming were determined from the DNA. The table held for this sample gives fewer than 100,000 clones. The ten largest clonotypes hold about 0.5% of the sample.

Sequencing was performed on PBMCs. The chain couples TRBV9 to TRBJ1-2, with 7 bases in between that match TRBD1. This TCR was sampled from a man aged 45 to 65 in good health and CMV-seronegative. The DNA sequence follows: TGTGCCAGCAGCGTAGGTGACAGGGTAGGCTACACCTTC. This yields the protein CASSVGDRVGYTF.